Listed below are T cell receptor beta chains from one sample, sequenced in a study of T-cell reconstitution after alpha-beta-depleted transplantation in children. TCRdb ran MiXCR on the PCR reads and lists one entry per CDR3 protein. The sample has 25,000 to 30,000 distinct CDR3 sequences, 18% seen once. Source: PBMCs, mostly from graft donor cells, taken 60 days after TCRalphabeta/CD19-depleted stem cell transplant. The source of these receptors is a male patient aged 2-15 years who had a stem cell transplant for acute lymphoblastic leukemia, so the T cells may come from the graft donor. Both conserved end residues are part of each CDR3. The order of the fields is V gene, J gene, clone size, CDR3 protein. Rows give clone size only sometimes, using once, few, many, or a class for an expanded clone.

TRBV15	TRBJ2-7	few	CATSRGQGSYEQYF
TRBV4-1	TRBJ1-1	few	CASRGILVGTEAFF
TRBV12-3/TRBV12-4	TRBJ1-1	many	CASSFSDRDTEAFF
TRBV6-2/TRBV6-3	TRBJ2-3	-	CASSYSRAEGTDTQYF
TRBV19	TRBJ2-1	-	CASSSGTGGVSYNEQFF
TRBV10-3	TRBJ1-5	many	CATEGQASNQPQHF
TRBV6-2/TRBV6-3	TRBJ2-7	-	CASSFNDGTFSLHYEQYF
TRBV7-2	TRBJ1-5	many	CASSLGGPGNQPQHF
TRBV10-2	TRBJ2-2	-	CASGLLADTGELFF
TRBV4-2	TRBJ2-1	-	CASSRTPLAGGSMGEQFF
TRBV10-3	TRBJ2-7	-	CAISEGAHEQYF
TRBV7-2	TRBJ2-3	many	CASSLLSGAQVDTQYF
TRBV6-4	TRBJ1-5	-	CASSPTGTGFNQPQHF
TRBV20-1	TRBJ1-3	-	CSAEGGNRGNTIYF
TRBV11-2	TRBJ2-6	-	CASRPGSGANVLTF
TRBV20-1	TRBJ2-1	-	CSAPGLAGDVNEQFF
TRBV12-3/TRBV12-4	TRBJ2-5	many	CASSSSVRETQYF
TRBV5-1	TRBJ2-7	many	CASSFDGYEQYF
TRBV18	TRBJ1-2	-	CASSPTAGEDYGYTF
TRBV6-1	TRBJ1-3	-	CASSDGGLYSGNTIYF
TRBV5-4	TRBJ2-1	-	CASSPIEGEQFF
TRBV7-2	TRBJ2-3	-	CASSFSGNDADTQYF
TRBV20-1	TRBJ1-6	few	CSARPGAYNSPLHF
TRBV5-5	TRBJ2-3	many	CASSLRGQGTDTQYF
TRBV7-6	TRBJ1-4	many	CASSLSGDEKLFF
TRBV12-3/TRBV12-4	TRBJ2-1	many	CASRNSGRGDEQFF
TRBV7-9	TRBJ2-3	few	CASSREGLITDTQYF